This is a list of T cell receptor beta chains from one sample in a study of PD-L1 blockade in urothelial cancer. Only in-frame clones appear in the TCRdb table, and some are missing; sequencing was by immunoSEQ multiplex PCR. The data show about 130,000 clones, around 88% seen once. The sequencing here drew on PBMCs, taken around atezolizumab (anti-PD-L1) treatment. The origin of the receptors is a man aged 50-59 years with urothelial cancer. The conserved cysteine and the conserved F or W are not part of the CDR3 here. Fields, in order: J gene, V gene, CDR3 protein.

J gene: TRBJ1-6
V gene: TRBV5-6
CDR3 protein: ASSLSGWSSYNSPLH

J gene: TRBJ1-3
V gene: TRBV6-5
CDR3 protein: ASSREQGFGTIY

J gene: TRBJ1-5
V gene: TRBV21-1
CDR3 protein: ASSKAEEPQH

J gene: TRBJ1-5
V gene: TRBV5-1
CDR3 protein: ASSRDTNQPQH

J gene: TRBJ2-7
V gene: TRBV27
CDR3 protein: ASTRTSGSEQY

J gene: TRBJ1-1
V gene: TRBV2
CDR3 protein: ASSVRGSRVNTEAF

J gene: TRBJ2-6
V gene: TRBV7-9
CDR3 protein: ASSLQRPPPSPGANVLT

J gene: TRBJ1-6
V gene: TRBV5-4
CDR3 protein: ASSGVNSPLH

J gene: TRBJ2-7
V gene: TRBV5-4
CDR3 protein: ASSLGGQGTYEQY

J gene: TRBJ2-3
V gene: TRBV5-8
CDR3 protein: ASSPSSGGFTDTQY

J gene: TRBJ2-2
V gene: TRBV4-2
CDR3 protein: ASSVAGGSGELF

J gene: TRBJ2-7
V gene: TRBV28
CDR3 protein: ASSYPPTGESYEQY

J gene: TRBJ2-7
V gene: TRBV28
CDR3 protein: ASSTTGGHREQY

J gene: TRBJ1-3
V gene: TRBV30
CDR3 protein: AWWWQAKGNTIY

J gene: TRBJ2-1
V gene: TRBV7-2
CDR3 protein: ASSPSGASYNEQF

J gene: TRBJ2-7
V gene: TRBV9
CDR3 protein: ASSPTGYEQY

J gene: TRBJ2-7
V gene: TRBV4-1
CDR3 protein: ASSQHTGSEQY

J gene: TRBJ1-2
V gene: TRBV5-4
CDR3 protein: ASSFDRGQSYGYT

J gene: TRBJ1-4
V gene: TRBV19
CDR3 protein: ASRDRSATNEKLF